The source of this T cell receptor (beta chain) is a study of human thymus T cells. TCRdb's copy holds only in-frame clones and misses some; the assay was immunoSEQ multiplex PCR. The sample records roughly 54,000 clones, 90% to 95% being singletons. The CDR3 has 15 residues. Germline-derived CDR1 and CDR2 are LGHNA and YSLEER. After removal of 0 bases from V and 4 bases from J, the junction contained 5 bases not matched to a gene. An approximately 0.45-1 mL peripheral blood aliquot was taken intraoperatively from four of eight donors. The sequencing sample was made of blood. The TCR comes from a boy under two years old with a congenital heart defect but otherwise immunologically healthy. This chain uses TRBV4-3 with TRBJ1-1; TRBD1 matches 7 bases. The CDR3 region has the DNA TGCGCCAGCAGCCAAGAAGACAGGGTGGGCACTGAAGCTTTCTTT. It yields the protein CASSQEDRVGTEAFF.